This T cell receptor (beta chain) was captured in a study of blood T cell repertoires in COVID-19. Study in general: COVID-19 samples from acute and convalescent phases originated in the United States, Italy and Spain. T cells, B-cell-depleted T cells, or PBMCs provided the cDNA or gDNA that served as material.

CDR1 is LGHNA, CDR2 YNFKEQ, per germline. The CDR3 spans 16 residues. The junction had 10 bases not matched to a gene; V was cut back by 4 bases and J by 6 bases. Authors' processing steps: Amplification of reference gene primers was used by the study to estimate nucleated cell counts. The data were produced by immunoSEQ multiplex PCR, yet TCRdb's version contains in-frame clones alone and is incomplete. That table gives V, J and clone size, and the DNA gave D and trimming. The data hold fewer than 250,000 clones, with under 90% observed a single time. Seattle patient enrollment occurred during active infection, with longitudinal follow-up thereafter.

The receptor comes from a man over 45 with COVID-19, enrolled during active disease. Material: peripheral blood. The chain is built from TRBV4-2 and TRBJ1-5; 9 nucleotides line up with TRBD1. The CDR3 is CASSRGSGQGSQPQHF. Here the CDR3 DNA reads TGTGCCAGCAGCCGGGGGTCGGGACAGGGATCTCAGCCCCAGCATTTT.